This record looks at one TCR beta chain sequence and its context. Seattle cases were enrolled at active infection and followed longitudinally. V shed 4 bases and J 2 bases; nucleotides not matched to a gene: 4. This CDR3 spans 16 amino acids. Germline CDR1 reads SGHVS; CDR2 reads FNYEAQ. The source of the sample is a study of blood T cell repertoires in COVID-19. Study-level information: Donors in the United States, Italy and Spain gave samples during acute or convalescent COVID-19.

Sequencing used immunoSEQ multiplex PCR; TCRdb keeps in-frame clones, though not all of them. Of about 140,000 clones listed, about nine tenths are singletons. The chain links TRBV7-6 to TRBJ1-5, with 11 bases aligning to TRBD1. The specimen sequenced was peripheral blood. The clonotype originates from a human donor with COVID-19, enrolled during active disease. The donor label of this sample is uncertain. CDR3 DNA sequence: TGTGCCAGCAGCTCCGGACAGGGGGCCGGCAATCAGCCCCAGCATTTT. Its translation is CASSSGQGAGNQPQHF.